This TCR beta chain appears in the sequencing data of a study of cytomegalovirus exposure and HLA in healthy donors. Study-wide background: In a later analysis, it was reported that the roughly 130 validation repertoires had been produced on the same platform as the 670 or so repertoires belonging to the first cohort.

With 3 bases clipped from V and 7 bases from J, the junction kept 8 bases outside the gene matches. Germline assignment: CDR1 MNHNY and CDR2 SVGAGI (reference sequence). The CDR3 sequence is 14 residues long. The study's findings and limits: One later analysis, an examination of the 120 validation repertoires, found that first-cohort TCR clusters tended to co-occur in them. The CMV antigen specificity of a few CMV-associated chains was confirmed through in vitro analysis.

The data were produced by immunoSEQ multiplex PCR, yet TCRdb's version contains in-frame clones alone and is incomplete. The sample shows 120,000 or so clones, 85% to 90% of them seen only once. Separation from the roughly 670-subject first cohort characterized the roughly 110-subject validation cohort, to which the donors belonged. A remark on this clone: Its antigen is currently unknown.

Sequencing used PBMCs. The receptor was derived from a woman aged 18-30 years in good health and CMV-seronegative. The chain couples TRBV6-6 to TRBJ1-1; 7 bases are shared with TRBD1. CDR3 sequence (DNA): TGTGCCAGCAGTTATGGGACAGATGTGGTTGAAGCTTTCTTT. Protein: CASSYGTDVVEAFF.